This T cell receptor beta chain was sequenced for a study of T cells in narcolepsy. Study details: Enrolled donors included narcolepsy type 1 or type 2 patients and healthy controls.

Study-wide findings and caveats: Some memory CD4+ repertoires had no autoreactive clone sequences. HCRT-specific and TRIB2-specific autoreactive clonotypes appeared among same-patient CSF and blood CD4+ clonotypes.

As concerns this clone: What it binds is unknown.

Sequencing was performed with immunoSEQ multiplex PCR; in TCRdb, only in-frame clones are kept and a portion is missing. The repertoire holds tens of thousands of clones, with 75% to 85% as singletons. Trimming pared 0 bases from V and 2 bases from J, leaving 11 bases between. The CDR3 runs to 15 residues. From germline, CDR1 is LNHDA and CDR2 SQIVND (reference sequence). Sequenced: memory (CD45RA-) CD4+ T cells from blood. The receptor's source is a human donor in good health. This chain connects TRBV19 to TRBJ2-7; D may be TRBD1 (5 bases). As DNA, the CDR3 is TGTGCCAGTAGTATAGAAGGACACGAGACCTACGAGCAGTACTTC. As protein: CASSIEGHETYEQYF.